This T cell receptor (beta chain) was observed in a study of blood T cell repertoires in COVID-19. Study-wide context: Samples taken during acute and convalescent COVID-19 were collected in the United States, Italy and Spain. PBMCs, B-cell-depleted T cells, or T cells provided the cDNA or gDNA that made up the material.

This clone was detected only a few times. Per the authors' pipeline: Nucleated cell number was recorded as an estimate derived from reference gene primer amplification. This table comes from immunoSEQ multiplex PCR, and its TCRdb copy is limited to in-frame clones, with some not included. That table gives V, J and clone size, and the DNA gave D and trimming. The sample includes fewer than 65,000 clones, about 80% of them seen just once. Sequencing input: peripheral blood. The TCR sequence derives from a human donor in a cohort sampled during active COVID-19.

CDR3 amino acids: CASSPRTRNNEQFF. The CDR3 nucleotides are TGTGCCAGCAGTCCCCGGACTAGGAACAATGAGCAGTTCTTC. The V call is TRBV28, the J call TRBJ2-1, with 7 bases identical to TRBD2. J gave up 5 bases and V 5 bases, and 6 bases lay outside the gene matches. The CDR3 has 14 amino acids. Germline V CDR1 and CDR2: MDHEN, SYDVKM. The variable domain in full, with the rest retrieved from reference TRBV28 and TRBJ2-1, is DVKVTQSSRYLVKRTGEKVFLECVQDMDHENMFWYRQDPGLGLRLIYFSYDVKMKEKGDIPEGYSVSREKKERFSLILESASTNQTSMYLCASSPRTRNNEQFFGPGTRLTVL.